This entry describes one T cell receptor beta chain. Its antigen is undetermined. Repertoires were generated with immunoSEQ multiplex PCR, while TCRdb's copy carries only in-frame clones and drops some. The sample yields 1,400,000 or so clones, approximately 98.5% seen once. This specimen comes from a study of shared clonotypes between healthy human individuals. Points from the study as a whole: The study's rarefaction showed incomplete sorted-subset sequencing despite large depth. Non-shared clonotypes were found to have lower generation probabilities than the clonotypes that were shared by all four of the sorted-subset donors.

This CDR3 comprises 12 residues. This rearrangement joins TRBV21-1 to TRBJ2-7; TRBD1, the D gene given by the table, was not confirmed from the DNA. TRBV21-1 is a recognized pseudogene. The receptor's source is a man aged 25-45 years in good health. Specimen: naive CD4+ T cells sorted from blood. The subset: CD45RA+ positively selected. CDR3 protein: CAGRDTHCEQYF. In DNA, the CDR3 is TGTGCCGGCCGGGACACCCATTGCGAGCAGTACTTC.